This is a list of T cell receptor beta chains from one sample in a study of blood T cell repertoires in COVID-19. TCRdb keeps only in-frame clones here, not all; method: immunoSEQ multiplex PCR. The data show over 85,000 clones, with approximately 90% seen just once and 4.8% held by the top ten. Material: peripheral blood. All receptors come from a woman aged 80 or older with active COVID-19. The CDR3 runs from the conserved cysteine through the conserved F or W. A D gene is named only where the DNA matches it firmly. Only some rows state a clone size, as once, few, many or a class for expanded clones.

size: .; D: TRBD1; V: TRBV5-1; J: TRBJ2-3; CDR3: CASSLAGTGLGPSTDTQYF; DNA: TGCGCCAGCAGCTTGGCCGGGACAGGGCTAGGCCCCAGCACAGATACGCAGTATTTT
size: .; D: TRBD1; V: TRBV18; J: TRBJ1-1; CDR3: CASSPKPGTENTEAFF; DNA: TGTGCCAGCTCACCTAAACCCGGGACAGAGAACACTGAAGCTTTCTTT
size: .; D: .; V: TRBV28; J: TRBJ2-1; CDR3: CASSPLKDSYNEQFF; DNA: TGTGCCAGCAGCCCTCTGAAAGACAGTTACAATGAGCAGTTCTTC
size: few; D: .; V: TRBV28; J: TRBJ2-7; CDR3: CASSDVRGTYEQYF; DNA: TGTGCCAGCAGTGACGTTAGGGGAACCTACGAGCAGTACTTC
size: .; D: TRBD1; V: TRBV7-9; J: TRBJ2-7; CDR3: CASSLAGTGPGYEQYF; DNA: TGTGCCAGCAGCTTAGCAGGGACAGGCCCGGGCTACGAGCAGTACTTC
size: .; D: TRBD1; V: TRBV27; J: TRBJ1-5; CDR3: CSSGQGAGQPQHF; DNA: TGTTCCAGTGGACAGGGGGCCGGTCAGCCCCAGCATTTT
size: .; D: .; V: TRBV6-2/TRBV6-3; J: TRBJ1-5; CDR3: CASSPGPGYQPQHF; DNA: TGTGCCAGCAGCCCCGGTCCCGGGTATCAGCCCCAGCATTTT
size: few; D: TRBD1; V: TRBV11-2; J: TRBJ1-1; CDR3: CASSLVRISSRTGHRIGFF; DNA: TGTGCCAGCAGCTTAGTTAGGATATCTTCGCGGACAGGGCATCGGATAGGTTTCTTT
size: .; D: TRBD2; V: TRBV7-2; J: TRBJ2-1; CDR3: CASSLVSGSLVYNEQFF; DNA: TGTGCCAGCAGCTTAGTAAGCGGGAGTCTGGTCTACAATGAGCAGTTCTTC
size: .; D: TRBD2; V: TRBV4-3; J: TRBJ2-7; CDR3: CASSQGGGPDLAGAYEQYF; DNA: TGCGCCAGCAGCCAAGGGGGGGGGCCCGATCTAGCGGGAGCATACGAGCAGTACTTC
size: .; D: .; V: TRBV9; J: TRBJ1-2; CDR3: CASSPPWGGVRSGYTF; DNA: TGTGCCAGCAGCCCCCCTTGGGGGGGCGTACGGTCCGGCTACACCTTC
size: .; D: TRBD1; V: TRBV18; J: TRBJ2-2; CDR3: CASSPRGGPSNTGELFF; DNA: TGTGCCAGCTCACCACGAGGGGGCCCCTCAAACACCGGGGAGCTGTTTTTT
size: few; D: .; V: TRBV6-2/TRBV6-3; J: TRBJ2-5; CDR3: CASSVTGNEETQYF; DNA: TGTGCCAGCAGCGTAACAGGGAACGAGGAGACCCAGTACTTC
size: .; D: TRBD1; V: TRBV6-2/TRBV6-3; J: TRBJ2-7; CDR3: CASSLTRDRASYEQYF; DNA: TGTGCCAGCAGTCTCACCCGGGACAGGGCTTCCTACGAGCAGTACTTC
size: .; D: TRBD2; V: TRBV2; J: TRBJ2-7; CDR3: CASSERSGRAMQYF; DNA: TGTGCCAGCAGTGAACGTAGCGGGAGGGCCATGCAGTACTTC
size: .; D: .; V: TRBV29-1; J: TRBJ2-3; CDR3: CSVEEMGMGDTQYF; DNA: TGCAGCGTTGAAGAAATGGGCATGGGAGATACGCAGTATTTT
size: once; D: TRBD2; V: TRBV3-1/TRBV3-2; J: TRBJ2-2; CDR3: CASSRGTSRRTGELFF; DNA: TGTGCCAGCAGCCGCGGGACTAGCAGGAGGACCGGGGAGCTGTTTTTT
size: .; D: .; V: TRBV5-3; J: TRBJ2-7; CDR3: CARSSTGPYEQYF; DNA: TGTGCCAGAAGCTCGACAGGCCCCTACGAGCAGTACTTC
size: .; D: TRBD2; V: TRBV18; J: TRBJ2-7; CDR3: CASSPGGTSREQYF; DNA: TGTGCCAGCTCACCCGGCGGGACTAGCCGCGAGCAGTACTTC
size: .; D: .; V: TRBV5-1; J: TRBJ2-1; CDR3: CASSLGGGRNNEQFF; DNA: TGCGCCAGCAGCTTAGGGGGCGGGAGGAACAATGAGCAGTTCTTC
size: .; D: TRBD1; V: TRBV7-9; J: TRBJ1-1; CDR3: CASSPRGKTEAFF; DNA: TGTGCCAGCAGCCCCAGGGGGAAGACTGAAGCTTTCTTT
size: .; D: TRBD2; V: TRBV4-3; J: TRBJ2-7; CDR3: CASSQDREREVHEQYF; DNA: TGCGCCAGCAGCCAAGATAGAGAGCGGGAGGTTCACGAGCAGTACTTC
size: .; D: TRBD1; V: TRBV7-2; J: TRBJ1-1; CDR3: CASSLSPGQGFEAFF; DNA: TGTGCCAGCAGCTTATCACCGGGACAGGGGTTTGAAGCTTTCTTT
size: .; D: .; V: TRBV13; J: TRBJ2-7; CDR3: CASSPRAGPPHEQYF; DNA: TGTGCCAGCAGCCCCCGGGCGGGTCCACCCCACGAGCAGTACTTC
size: once; D: .; V: TRBV6-5; J: TRBJ2-5; CDR3: CASSPQGGQETQYF; DNA: TGTGCCAGCAGTCCACAGGGTGGGCAAGAGACCCAGTACTTC
size: .; D: .; V: TRBV27; J: TRBJ1-1; CDR3: CASSLVRDSTTAAFF; DNA: TGTGCCAGCAGTTTAGTTCGGGACTCAACTACAGCAGCTTTCTTT
size: .; D: TRBD1; V: TRBV2; J: TRBJ1-4; CDR3: CASSDDRDNEKLFF; DNA: TGTGCCAGCAGTGACGACAGGGATAATGAAAAACTGTTTTTT
size: .; D: .; V: TRBV19; J: TRBJ2-1; CDR3: CASRGAGDVYNEQFF; DNA: TGTGCCAGCCGGGGGGCGGGAGATGTTTACAATGAGCAGTTCTTC
size: .; D: .; V: TRBV7-2; J: TRBJ2-7; CDR3: CASSPSTYEQYF; DNA: TGTGCCAGCAGCCCCAGTACCTACGAGCAGTACTTC
size: .; D: TRBD1; V: TRBV5-1; J: TRBJ2-3; CDR3: CASSPGQAKDTQYF; DNA: TGCGCCAGCAGCCCAGGACAGGCCAAAGATACGCAGTATTTT
size: .; D: .; V: TRBV5-4; J: TRBJ2-1; CDR3: CASSRGSYNEQFF; DNA: TGTGCCAGCAGTCGGGGGTCCTACAATGAGCAGTTCTTC
size: .; D: .; V: TRBV10-3; J: TRBJ2-3; CDR3: CAISESRSDTQYF; DNA: TGTGCCATCAGTGAGTCTAGATCAGATACGCAGTATTTT
size: .; D: TRBD1; V: TRBV6-5; J: TRBJ2-3; CDR3: CASSYSATGVDTQYF; DNA: TGTGCCAGCAGTTACTCGGCGACAGGGGTGGATACGCAGTATTTT
size: .; D: TRBD1; V: TRBV13; J: TRBJ2-5; CDR3: CASSQTGLETQYF; DNA: TGTGCCAGCAGTCAGACAGGGCTAGAGACCCAGTACTTC
size: .; D: .; V: TRBV28; J: TRBJ2-7; CDR3: CASSFNYEQYF; DNA: TGTGCCAGCAGTTTCAACTACGAGCAGTACTTC
size: .; D: .; V: TRBV2; J: TRBJ1-3; CDR3: CASSEEALGNTIYF; DNA: TGTGCCAGCAGTGAGGAAGCGCTCGGAAACACCATATATTTT
size: .; D: .; V: TRBV19; J: TRBJ2-2; CDR3: CASSIGRVTGELFF; DNA: TGTGCCAGTAGTATTGGCAGGGTGACCGGGGAGCTGTTTTTT
size: .; D: .; V: TRBV18; J: TRBJ2-2; CDR3: CASSPSATQGGELFF; DNA: TGTGCCAGCTCACCCAGCGCCACCCAGGGCGGGGAGCTGTTTTTT
size: .; D: TRBD2; V: TRBV28; J: TRBJ2-3; CDR3: CASSPTSGRAPDTQYF; DNA: TGTGCCAGCAGTCCGACTAGCGGGAGGGCCCCTGATACGCAGTATTTT
size: .; D: .; V: TRBV1; J: TRBJ2-7; CDR3: CTSSRRVATISYEQYF; DNA: TGCACCAGCAGCCGGAGAGTAGCGACCATCTCCTACGAGCAGTACTTC